The 2 T cell receptor beta chains below were found in one sample sequenced in a study of blood T cell repertoires in COVID-19. Using immunoSEQ multiplex PCR, the repertoire was profiled, and TCRdb retains in-frame clones only, with some absent. The sample includes about 180,000 clones, over 75% of them seen just once. Sequenced material: peripheral blood. The receptor source for this set is a woman older than 75 with acute or convalescent COVID-19.

The CDR3 protein is CASSLAGGSTDTQYF. The DNA for the CDR3 is TGTGCCAGCAGCTTAGCGGGGGGGAGCACAGATACGCAGTATTTT. V usage is TRBV7-9 and J usage is TRBJ2-3, with 7 bases that match TRBD2. Trimming cost V 0 bases and J 0 bases; bases outside gene matches: 0. Germline-derived CDR1 and CDR2 are SEHNR and FQNEAQ (reference sequence). The CDR3 extends over 15 amino acids.

The gene calls are TRBV18 and TRBJ2-5; possibly TRBD1 for D (6 bases). Between the trimmed V and J ends, which lost 2 bases and 5 bases, there was a span of 12 bases. This CDR3 region has 14 residues. Germline values: CDR1 KGHSH, CDR2 LQKENI. The CDR3, as DNA: TGTGCCAGCTCACCAGCGGCCAGGGGCGAGACCCAGTACTTC. This codes for CASSPAARGETQYF.